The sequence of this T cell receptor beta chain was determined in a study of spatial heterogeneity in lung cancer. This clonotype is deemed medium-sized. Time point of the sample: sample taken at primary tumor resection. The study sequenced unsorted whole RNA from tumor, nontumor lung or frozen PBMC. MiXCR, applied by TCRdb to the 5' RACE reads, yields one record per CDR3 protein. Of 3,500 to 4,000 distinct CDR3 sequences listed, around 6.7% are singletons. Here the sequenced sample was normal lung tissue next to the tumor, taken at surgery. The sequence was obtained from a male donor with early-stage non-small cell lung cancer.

The chain's CDR3 is CSAKGQGHEQFF. The CDR3 DNA reads as TGCAGTGCTAAAGGACAGGGCCATGAGCAGTTCTTC. The genes are TRBV20-1 and TRBJ2-1, with TRBD1 matching 8 bases. V trimming: 4 bases; J trimming: 8 bases; junction bases outside the gene matches: 4. This CDR3 is built from 12 residues. Germline CDR1 and CDR2: DFQATT and SNEGSKA (reference sequence).